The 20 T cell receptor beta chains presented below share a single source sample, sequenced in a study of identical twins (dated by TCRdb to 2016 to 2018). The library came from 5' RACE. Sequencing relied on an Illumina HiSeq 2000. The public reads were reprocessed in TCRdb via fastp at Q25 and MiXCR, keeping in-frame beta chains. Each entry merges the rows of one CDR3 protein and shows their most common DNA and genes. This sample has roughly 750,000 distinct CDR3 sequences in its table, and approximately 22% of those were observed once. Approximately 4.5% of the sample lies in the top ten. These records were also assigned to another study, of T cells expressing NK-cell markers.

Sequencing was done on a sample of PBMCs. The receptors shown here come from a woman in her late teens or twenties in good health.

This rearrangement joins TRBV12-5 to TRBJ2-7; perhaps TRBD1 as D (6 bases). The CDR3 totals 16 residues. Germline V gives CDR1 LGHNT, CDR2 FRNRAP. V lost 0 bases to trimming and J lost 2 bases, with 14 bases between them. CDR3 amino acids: CASGLVLRGSTYEQYF. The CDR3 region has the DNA TGTGCTAGTGGTTTGGTACTTAGGGGGTCGACCTACGAGCAGTACTTC.

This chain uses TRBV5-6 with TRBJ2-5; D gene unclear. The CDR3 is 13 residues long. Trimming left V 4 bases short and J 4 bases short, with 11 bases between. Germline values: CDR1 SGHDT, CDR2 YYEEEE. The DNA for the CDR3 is TGTGCCAGCAGCCCTGCCCCGCTAGAGACCCAGTACTTC. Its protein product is CASSPAPLETQYF.

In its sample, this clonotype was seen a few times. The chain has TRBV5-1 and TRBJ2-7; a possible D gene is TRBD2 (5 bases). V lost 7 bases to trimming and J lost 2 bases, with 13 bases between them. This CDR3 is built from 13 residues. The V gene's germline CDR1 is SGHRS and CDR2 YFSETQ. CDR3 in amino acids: CASSPEETYEQYF. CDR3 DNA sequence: TGCGCCAGCTCGCCGGAGGAGACCTACGAGCAGTACTTC. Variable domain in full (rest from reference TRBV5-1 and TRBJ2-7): KAGVTQTPRYLIKTRGQQVTLSCSPISGHRSVSWYQQTPGQGLQFLFEYFSETQRNKGNFPGRFSGRQFSNSRSEMNVSTLELGDSALYLCASSPEETYEQYFGPGTRLTVT.

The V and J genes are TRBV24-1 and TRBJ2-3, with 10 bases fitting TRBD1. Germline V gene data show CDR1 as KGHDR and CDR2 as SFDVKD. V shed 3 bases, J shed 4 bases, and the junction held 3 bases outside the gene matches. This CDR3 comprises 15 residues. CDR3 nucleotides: TGTGCCACCAGTGATGGAGACAGGGGGCCAGATACGCAGTATTTT. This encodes CATSDGDRGPDTQYF.

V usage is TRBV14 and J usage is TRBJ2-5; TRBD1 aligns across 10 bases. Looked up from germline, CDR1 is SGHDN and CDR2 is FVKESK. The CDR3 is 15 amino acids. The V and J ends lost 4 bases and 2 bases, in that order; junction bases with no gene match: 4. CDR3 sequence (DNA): TGTGCCAGCAGCCGGACAGGGGGGTATCAAGAGACCCAGTACTTC. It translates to CASSRTGGYQETQYF.

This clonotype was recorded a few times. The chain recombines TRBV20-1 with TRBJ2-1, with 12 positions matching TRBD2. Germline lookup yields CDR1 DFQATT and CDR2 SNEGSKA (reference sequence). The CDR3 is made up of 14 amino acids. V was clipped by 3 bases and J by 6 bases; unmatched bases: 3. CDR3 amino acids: CSARTSGSPNEQFF. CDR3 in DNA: TGCAGTGCTAGGACTAGCGGGAGCCCCAATGAGCAGTTCTTC.

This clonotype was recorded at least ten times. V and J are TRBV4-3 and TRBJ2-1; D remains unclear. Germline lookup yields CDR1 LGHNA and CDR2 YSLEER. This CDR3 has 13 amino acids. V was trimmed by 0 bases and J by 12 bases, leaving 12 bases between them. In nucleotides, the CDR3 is TGCGCCAGCAGCCAAGACCCCGGCGCAGGGCAGTTCTTC. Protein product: CASSQDPGAGQFF.

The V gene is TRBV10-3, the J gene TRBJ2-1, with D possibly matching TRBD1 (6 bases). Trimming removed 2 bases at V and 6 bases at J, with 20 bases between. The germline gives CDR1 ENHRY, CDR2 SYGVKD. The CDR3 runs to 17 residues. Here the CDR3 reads CAISEGGHSNPANEQFF. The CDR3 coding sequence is TGTGCCATCAGTGAGGGGGGACACTCGAACCCCGCCAATGAGCAGTTCTTC.

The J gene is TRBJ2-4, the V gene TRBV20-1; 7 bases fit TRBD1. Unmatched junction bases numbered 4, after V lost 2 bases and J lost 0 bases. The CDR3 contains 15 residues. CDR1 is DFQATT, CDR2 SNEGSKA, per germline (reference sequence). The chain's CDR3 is CSARSGTVAKNIQYF. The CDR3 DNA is TGCAGTGCTAGATCCGGGACAGTAGCCAAAAACATTCAGTACTTC.

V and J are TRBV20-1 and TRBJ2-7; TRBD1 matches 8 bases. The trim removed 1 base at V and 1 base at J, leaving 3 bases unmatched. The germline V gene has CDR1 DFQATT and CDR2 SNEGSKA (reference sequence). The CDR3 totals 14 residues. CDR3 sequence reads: CSARGGQESYEQYF. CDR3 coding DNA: TGCAGTGCTAGAGGGGGACAGGAATCCTACGAGCAGTACTTC.

CDR3 sequence reads: CASSSGPRGTEAFF. As DNA, the CDR3 is TGTGCCAGCAGTTCCGGACCTCGGGGCACTGAAGCTTTCTTT. This sequence joins TRBV12-3 or TRBV12-4 and TRBJ1-1, with D uncertain. V was shortened by 4 bases and J by 4 bases, with 13 bases between the two germline ends. This CDR3 is 14 amino acids long.

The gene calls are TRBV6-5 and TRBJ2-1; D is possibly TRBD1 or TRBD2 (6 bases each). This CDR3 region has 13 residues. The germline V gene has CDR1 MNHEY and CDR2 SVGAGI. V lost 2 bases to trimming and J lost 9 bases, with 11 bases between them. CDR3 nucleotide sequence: TGTGCCAGCAGTTACGGGGGGCACGGTGAGCAGTTCTTC. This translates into CASSYGGHGEQFF.

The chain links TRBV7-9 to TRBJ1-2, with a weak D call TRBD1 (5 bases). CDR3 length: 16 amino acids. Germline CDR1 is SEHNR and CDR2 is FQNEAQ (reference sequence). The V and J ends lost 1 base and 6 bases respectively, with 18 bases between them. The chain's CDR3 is CASSLGGEREWNGYTF. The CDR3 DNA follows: TGTGCCAGCAGCTTAGGAGGGGAACGGGAGTGGAATGGCTACACCTTC.

The CDR3 sequence is CSAIPEETQYF. The CDR3 DNA reads TGCAGTGCTATCCCAGAAGAGACCCAGTACTTC. V and J are TRBV20-1 and TRBJ2-5; no reliable D call. Germline assignment: CDR1 DFQATT and CDR2 SNEGSKA (reference sequence). CDR3 length: 11 amino acids. Trimming took off 4 bases at V and 3 bases at J, with 6 bases between the two ends.

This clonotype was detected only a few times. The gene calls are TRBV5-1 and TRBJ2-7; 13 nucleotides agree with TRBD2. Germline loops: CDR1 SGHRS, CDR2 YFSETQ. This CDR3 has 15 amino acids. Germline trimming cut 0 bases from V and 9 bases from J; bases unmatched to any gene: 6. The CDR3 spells CASSLVGLAGDRQYF. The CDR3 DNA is TGCGCCAGCAGCTTGGTAGGACTAGCGGGAGACCGGCAGTACTTC.

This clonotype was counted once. As DNA, the CDR3 is TGTGCCAGCAGCTTGGTTCCTAGCGGGAGAGAAGAGACCCAGTACTTC. Its translation: CASSLVPSGREETQYF. V is TRBV5-4 and J is TRBJ2-5, with TRBD2 matching 10 bases. Trimming removed 0 bases from V and 3 bases from J; junction bases left unmatched: 5. Per the germline V gene, CDR1 is SGHNT and CDR2 is YYREEE (reference sequence). This CDR3 is 16 amino acids long.

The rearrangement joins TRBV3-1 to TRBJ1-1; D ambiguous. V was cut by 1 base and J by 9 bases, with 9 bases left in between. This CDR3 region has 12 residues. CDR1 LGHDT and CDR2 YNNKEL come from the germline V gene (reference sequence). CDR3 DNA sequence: TGTGCCAGCAGCCAAGCGGGGAGTAAAGCTTTCTTT. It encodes CASSQAGSKAFF. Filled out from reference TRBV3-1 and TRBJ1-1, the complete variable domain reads DTAVSQTPKYLVTQMGNDKSIKCEQNLGHDTMYWYKQDSKKFLKIMFSYNNKELIINETVPNRFSPKSPDKAHLNLHINSLELGDSAVYFCASSQAGSKAFFGQGTRLTVV.

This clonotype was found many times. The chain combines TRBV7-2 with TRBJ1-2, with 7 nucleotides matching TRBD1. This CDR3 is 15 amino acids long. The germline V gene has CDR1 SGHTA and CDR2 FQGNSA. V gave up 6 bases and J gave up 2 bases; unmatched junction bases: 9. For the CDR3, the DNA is TGTGCCAGCAGTCCCCAGGGACAGACCAACTATGGCTACACCTTC. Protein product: CASSPQGQTNYGYTF.

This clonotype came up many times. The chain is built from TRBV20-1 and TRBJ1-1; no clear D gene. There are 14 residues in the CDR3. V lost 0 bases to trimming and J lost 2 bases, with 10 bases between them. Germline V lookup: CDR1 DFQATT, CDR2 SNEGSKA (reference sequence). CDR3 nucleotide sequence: TGCAGTGCTAGAGATATGAGCATCAACACTGAAGCTTTCTTT. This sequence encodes CSARDMSINTEAFF.

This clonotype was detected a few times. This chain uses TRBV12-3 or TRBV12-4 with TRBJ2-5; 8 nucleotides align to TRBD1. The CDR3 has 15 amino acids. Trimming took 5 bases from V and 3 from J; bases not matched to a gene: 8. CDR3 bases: TGTGCCAGCAGTCCAATCGACAGGGGAGAAGAGACCCAGTACTTC. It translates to CASSPIDRGEETQYF.